Sequencing of this T cell receptor (beta chain) was carried out in a study of T cells in localized non-small cell lung cancer. General study findings and limits: A median of about 58 of the top 100 tumor clones appeared in adjacent lung, which was paired and uninvolved.

About this clone: As yet, its antigen is unknown.

Sequencing was performed with immunoSEQ multiplex PCR; in TCRdb, only in-frame clones are kept and a portion is missing. The sample has 48,000 or so clones, just over 85% seen once. Germline CDR1 is GTSNPN and CDR2 is SVGIG (reference sequence). V gave up 5 bases and J gave up 1 base, with 3 bases separating them. CDR3 length equals 11 residues. The chain is built from TRBV30 and TRBJ1-3; D is unclear. Sequencing was performed on peripheral blood, taken before any cancer treatment. The TCR comes from a male donor aged 60 or over with stage III squamous cell lung carcinoma. The CDR3 nucleotides read TGTGCCTGGGAATCTGGAAACACCATATATTTT. The encoded protein is CAWESGNTIYF.